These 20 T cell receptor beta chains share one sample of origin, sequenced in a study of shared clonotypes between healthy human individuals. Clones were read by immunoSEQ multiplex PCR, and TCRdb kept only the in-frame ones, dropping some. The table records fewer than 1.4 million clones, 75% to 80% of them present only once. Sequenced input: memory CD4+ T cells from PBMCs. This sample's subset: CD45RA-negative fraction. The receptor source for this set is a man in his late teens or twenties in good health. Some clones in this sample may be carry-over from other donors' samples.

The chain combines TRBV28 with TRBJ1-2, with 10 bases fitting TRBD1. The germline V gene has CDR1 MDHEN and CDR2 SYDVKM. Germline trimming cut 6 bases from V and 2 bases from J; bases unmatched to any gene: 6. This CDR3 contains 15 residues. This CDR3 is CASRSTGGRNYGYTF. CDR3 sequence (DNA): TGTGCCAGCAGGTCGACAGGGGGCCGGAACTATGGCTACACCTTC.

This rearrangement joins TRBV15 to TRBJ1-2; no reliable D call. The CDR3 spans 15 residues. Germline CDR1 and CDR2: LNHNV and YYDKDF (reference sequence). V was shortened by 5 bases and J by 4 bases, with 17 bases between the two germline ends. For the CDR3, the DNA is TGTGCCACCAGCGTGACCCCGGGTTACGGCTATGGCTACACCTTC. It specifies CATSVTPGYGYGYTF.

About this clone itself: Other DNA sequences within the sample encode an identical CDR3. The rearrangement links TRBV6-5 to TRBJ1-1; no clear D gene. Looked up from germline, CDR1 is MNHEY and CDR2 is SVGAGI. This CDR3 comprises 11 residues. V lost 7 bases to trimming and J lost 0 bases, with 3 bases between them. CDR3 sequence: CASTLNTEAFF. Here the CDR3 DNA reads TGTGCCAGCACTCTGAACACTGAAGCTTTCTTT.

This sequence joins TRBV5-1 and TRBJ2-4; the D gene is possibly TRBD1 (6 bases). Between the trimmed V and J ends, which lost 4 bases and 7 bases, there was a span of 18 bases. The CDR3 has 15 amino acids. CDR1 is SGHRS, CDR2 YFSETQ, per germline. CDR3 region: CASSPIEQGSNIQYF. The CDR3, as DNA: TGCGCCAGCAGCCCGATCGAACAGGGTTCGAACATTCAGTACTTC.

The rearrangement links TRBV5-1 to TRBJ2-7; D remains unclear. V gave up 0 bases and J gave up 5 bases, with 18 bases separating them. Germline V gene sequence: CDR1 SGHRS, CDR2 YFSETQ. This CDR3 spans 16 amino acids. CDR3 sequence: CASSLGLLRELNEQYF. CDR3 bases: TGCGCCAGCAGCTTGGGCCTCTTAAGGGAATTGAACGAGCAGTACTTC.

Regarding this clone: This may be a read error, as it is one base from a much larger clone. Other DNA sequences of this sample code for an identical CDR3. CDR3 in DNA: TGTGCCAGCAGTCAGGGGGTCTCCTACGAGCAGTACTTC. This codes for CASSQGVSYEQYF. The genes are TRBV2 and TRBJ2-7, with TRBD1 matching over 7 bases. Germline V lookup: CDR1 SNHLY, CDR2 FYNNEI. Losses at the gene ends were 5 bases for V and 0 bases for J; bases not matched to a gene: 1. The CDR3 contains 13 residues.

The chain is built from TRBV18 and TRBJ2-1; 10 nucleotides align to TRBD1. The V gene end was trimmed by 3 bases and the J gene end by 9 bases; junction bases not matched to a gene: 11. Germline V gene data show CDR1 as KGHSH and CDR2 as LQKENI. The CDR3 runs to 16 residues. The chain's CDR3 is CASSPYSGTGEGEQFF. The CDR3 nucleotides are TGTGCCAGCTCACCTTATTCCGGGACAGGGGAGGGTGAGCAGTTCTTC.

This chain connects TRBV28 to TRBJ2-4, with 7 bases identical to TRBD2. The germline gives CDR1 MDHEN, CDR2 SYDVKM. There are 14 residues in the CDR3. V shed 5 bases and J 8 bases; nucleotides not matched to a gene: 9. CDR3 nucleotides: TGTGCCAGCAGTCCTCTAGCGGAGAGGGACATTCAGTACTTC. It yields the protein CASSPLAERDIQYF.

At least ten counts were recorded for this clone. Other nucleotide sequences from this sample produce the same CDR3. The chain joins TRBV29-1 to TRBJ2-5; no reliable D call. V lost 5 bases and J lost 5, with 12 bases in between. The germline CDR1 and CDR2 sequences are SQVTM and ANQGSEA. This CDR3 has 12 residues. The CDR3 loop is CSVLNPSETQYF. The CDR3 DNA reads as TGCAGCGTTTTGAACCCGTCTGAGACCCAGTACTTC. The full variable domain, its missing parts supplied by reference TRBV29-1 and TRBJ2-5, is SAVISQKPSRDICQRGTSLTIQCQVDSQVTMMFWYRQQPGQSLTLIATANQGSEATYESGFVIDKFPISRPNLTFSTLTVSNMSPEDSSIYLCSVLNPSETQYFGPGTRLLVL.

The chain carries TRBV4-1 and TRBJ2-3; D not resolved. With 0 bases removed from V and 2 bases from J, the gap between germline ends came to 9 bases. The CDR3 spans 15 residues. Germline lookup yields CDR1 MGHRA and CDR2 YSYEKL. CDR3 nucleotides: TGCGCCAGCAGCCAAGAGCGGCTATTCACAGATACGCAGTATTTT. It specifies CASSQERLFTDTQYF.

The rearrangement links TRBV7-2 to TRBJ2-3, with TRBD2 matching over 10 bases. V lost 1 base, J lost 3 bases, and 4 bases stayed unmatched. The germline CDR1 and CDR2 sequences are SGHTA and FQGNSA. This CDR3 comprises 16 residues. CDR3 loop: CASSLVGSGGTDTQYF. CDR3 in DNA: TGTGCCAGCAGCTTAGTTGGTAGCGGGGGGACAGATACGCAGTATTTT.

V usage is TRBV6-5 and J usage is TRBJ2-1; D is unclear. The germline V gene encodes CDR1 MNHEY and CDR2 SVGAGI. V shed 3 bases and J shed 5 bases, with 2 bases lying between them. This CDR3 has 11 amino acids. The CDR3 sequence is CASSYHNEQFF. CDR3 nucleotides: TGTGCCAGCAGTTATCACAATGAGCAGTTCTTC.

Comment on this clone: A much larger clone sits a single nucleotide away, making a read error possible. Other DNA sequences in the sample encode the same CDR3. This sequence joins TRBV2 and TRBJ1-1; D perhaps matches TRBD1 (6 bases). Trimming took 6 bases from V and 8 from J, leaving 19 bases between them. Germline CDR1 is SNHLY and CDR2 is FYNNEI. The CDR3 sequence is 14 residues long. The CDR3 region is CASRKLQSGGEAFF. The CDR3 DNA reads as TGTGCCAGCAGGAAACTACAGAGCGGGGGCGAAGCTTTCTTT.

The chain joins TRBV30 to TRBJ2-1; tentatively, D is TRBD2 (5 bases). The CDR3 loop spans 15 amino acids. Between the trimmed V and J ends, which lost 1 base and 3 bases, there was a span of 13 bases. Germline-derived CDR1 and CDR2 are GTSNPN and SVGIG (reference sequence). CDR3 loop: CAWSGGQSFYNEQFF. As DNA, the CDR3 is TGTGCCTGGAGTGGAGGGCAGTCCTTCTACAATGAGCAGTTCTTC.

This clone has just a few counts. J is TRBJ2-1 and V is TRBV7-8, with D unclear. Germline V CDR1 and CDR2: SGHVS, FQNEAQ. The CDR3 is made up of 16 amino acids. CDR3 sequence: CSTLGGKPTVYNEQFF. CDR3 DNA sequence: TGTTCTACCTTGGGTGGGAAACCCACTGTTTATAATGAGCAGTTCTTC.

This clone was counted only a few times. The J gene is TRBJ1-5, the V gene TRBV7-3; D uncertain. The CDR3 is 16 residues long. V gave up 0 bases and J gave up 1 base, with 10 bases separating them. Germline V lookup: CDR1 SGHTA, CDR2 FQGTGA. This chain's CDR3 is CASSLTGYASNQPQHF. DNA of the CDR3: TGTGCCAGCAGCTTAACAGGGTATGCAAGCAATCAGCCCCAGCATTTT.

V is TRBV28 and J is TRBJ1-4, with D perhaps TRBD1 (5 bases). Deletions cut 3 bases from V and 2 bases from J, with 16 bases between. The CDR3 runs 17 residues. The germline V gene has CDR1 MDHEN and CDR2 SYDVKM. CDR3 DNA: TGTGCCAGCAGTTTCCATGGGCTGGAGGGGACTAATGAAAAACTGTTTTTT. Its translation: CASSFHGLEGTNEKLFF. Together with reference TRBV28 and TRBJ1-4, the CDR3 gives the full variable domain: DVKVTQSSRYLVKRTGEKVFLECVQDMDHENMFWYRQDPGLGLRLIYFSYDVKMKEKGDIPEGYSVSREKKERFSLILESASTNQTSMYLCASSFHGLEGTNEKLFFGSGTQLSVL.

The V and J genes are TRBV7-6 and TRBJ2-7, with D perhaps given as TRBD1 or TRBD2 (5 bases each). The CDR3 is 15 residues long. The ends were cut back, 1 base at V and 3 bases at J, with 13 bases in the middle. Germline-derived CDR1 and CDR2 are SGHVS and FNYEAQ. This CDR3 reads CASSLGDPRGYEQYF. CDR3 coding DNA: TGTGCCAGCAGCTTAGGGGACCCGAGAGGCTACGAGCAGTACTTC.

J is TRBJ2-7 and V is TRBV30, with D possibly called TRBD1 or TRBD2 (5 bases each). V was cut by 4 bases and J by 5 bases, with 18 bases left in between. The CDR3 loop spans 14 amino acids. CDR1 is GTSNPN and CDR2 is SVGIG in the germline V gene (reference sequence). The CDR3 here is CAWTSVGPAHEQYF. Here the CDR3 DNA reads TGTGCCTGGACATCCGTGGGACCTGCCCACGAGCAGTACTTC.

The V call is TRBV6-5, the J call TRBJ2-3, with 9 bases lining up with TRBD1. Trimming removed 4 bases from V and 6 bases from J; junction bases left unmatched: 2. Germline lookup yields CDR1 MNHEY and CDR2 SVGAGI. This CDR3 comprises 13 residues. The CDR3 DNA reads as TGTGCCAGCAGTTTGACAGGGGGGGATACGCAGTATTTT. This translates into CASSLTGGDTQYF.